Listed below are T cell receptor beta chains from one sample, sequenced in a study of T cell changes during pregnancy in multiple sclerosis. Clones were sequenced by immunoSEQ multiplex PCR, and TCRdb holds only the in-frame ones, with some missing. The sample includes 40,000 to 55,000 clones, under 95% seen only once; the top ten take about 3%. This sample comprised CD8+ T cells from peripheral blood mononuclear cells, obtained in the second trimester of pregnancy. Receptors originate from a female donor with multiple sclerosis, enrolled in a pregnancy study. Each CDR3 is given with its conserved first and last residue. Where a row states a size, it is once, few, many or the class of an expanded clone; other rows omit it.

CDR3 length: 13
V gene: TRBV5-6
J gene: TRBJ2-1
clone size: NA
CDR3 protein: CASSLGGPNEQFF

CDR3 length: 12
V gene: TRBV6-4
J gene: TRBJ1-1
clone size: NA
CDR3 protein: CASSDGGVEAFF

CDR3 length: 14
V gene: TRBV7-9
J gene: TRBJ1-1
clone size: few
CDR3 protein: CASSPPGGFTEAFF

CDR3 length: 17
V gene: TRBV4-1
J gene: TRBJ2-3
clone size: NA
CDR3 protein: CASSQLQGLPLTDTQYF

CDR3 length: 15
V gene: TRBV9
J gene: TRBJ1-2
clone size: NA
CDR3 protein: CASSPATAGNYGYTF

CDR3 length: 14
V gene: TRBV9
J gene: TRBJ2-7
clone size: NA
CDR3 protein: CASSVAAGISEQYF

CDR3 length: 14
V gene: TRBV7-9
J gene: TRBJ1-3
clone size: few
CDR3 protein: CASSPQLPGNTIYF

CDR3 length: 16
V gene: TRBV30
J gene: TRBJ1-2
clone size: once
CDR3 protein: CAWSGAGDHSLYGYTF

CDR3 length: 18
V gene: TRBV5-6
J gene: TRBJ2-7
clone size: NA
CDR3 protein: CASSLANALAGPSYEQYF

CDR3 length: 13
V gene: TRBV30
J gene: TRBJ1-1
clone size: few
CDR3 protein: CAWSATGNTEAFF

CDR3 length: 13
V gene: TRBV7-8
J gene: TRBJ2-7
clone size: NA
CDR3 protein: CASSLGGDYEQYF

CDR3 length: 14
V gene: TRBV6-4
J gene: TRBJ2-1
clone size: NA
CDR3 protein: CTSSEAGGLNEQFF

CDR3 length: 12
V gene: TRBV7-6
J gene: TRBJ2-3
clone size: NA
CDR3 protein: CASSRVTDTQYF

CDR3 length: 13
V gene: TRBV6-5
J gene: TRBJ1-1
clone size: NA
CDR3 protein: CAALGDGYTEAFF

CDR3 length: 14
V gene: TRBV2
J gene: TRBJ2-4
clone size: NA
CDR3 protein: CASTGALAKNIQYF

CDR3 length: 16
V gene: TRBV7-2
J gene: TRBJ2-7
clone size: once
CDR3 protein: CASSLAVGVATYEQYF

CDR3 length: 17
V gene: TRBV13
J gene: TRBJ1-4
clone size: NA
CDR3 protein: CASSSNRGAATNEKLFF

CDR3 length: 14
V gene: TRBV7-6
J gene: TRBJ1-5
clone size: NA
CDR3 protein: CASSLAPRAQPQHF

CDR3 length: 14
V gene: TRBV29-1
J gene: TRBJ2-7
clone size: NA
CDR3 protein: CSVELLESSYEQYF

CDR3 length: 13
V gene: TRBV19
J gene: TRBJ2-7
clone size: NA
CDR3 protein: CATRRGSSYEQYF

CDR3 length: 13
V gene: TRBV19
J gene: TRBJ1-1
clone size: NA
CDR3 protein: CASSVQGNLEAFF

CDR3 length: 15
V gene: TRBV18
J gene: TRBJ1-2
clone size: NA
CDR3 protein: CASSLAQGADYGYTF

CDR3 length: 14
V gene: TRBV4-1
J gene: TRBJ1-1
clone size: NA
CDR3 protein: CASSQQGASTEAFF

CDR3 length: 14
V gene: TRBV6-5
J gene: TRBJ1-2
clone size: NA
CDR3 protein: CASSYDRVNYGYTF

CDR3 length: 11
V gene: TRBV9
J gene: TRBJ1-2
clone size: NA
CDR3 protein: CASSALDSYTF

CDR3 length: 16
V gene: TRBV29-1
J gene: TRBJ1-2
clone size: NA
CDR3 protein: CSASPGQGTPYYGYTF

CDR3 length: 12
V gene: TRBV10-3
J gene: TRBJ2-7
clone size: NA
CDR3 protein: CAISWPSGEQYF

CDR3 length: 17
V gene: TRBV4-2
J gene: TRBJ2-7
clone size: NA
CDR3 protein: CASSQGAGLAGHYEQYF

CDR3 length: 15
V gene: TRBV7-3
J gene: TRBJ1-1
clone size: once
CDR3 protein: CASSPGTYLSTEAFF

CDR3 length: 13
V gene: TRBV2
J gene: TRBJ1-2
clone size: NA
CDR3 protein: CASSGTGPYGYTF

CDR3 length: 19
V gene: TRBV4-3
J gene: TRBJ2-1
clone size: NA
CDR3 protein: CASSQDWTSGGPPYNEQFF

CDR3 length: 15
V gene: TRBV9
J gene: TRBJ1-3
clone size: NA
CDR3 protein: CASSNTGSSGNTIYF

CDR3 length: 15
V gene: TRBV6-5
J gene: TRBJ2-3
clone size: few
CDR3 protein: CASSLTSGDADTQYF

CDR3 length: 16
V gene: TRBV5-4
J gene: TRBJ1-2
clone size: NA
CDR3 protein: CASSLWRDRVSYGYTF

CDR3 length: 13
V gene: TRBV13
J gene: TRBJ1-1
clone size: NA
CDR3 protein: CASSRGQSTEAFF

CDR3 length: 14
V gene: TRBV19
J gene: TRBJ1-5
clone size: NA
CDR3 protein: CASKTGGQNQPQHF

CDR3 length: 17
V gene: TRBV5-8
J gene: TRBJ2-2
clone size: NA
CDR3 protein: CASSSTPGTSVTGELFF

CDR3 length: 15
V gene: TRBV11-2
J gene: TRBJ2-5
clone size: NA
CDR3 protein: CASSPVPRQGETQYF

CDR3 length: 18
V gene: TRBV4-2
J gene: TRBJ2-7
clone size: NA
CDR3 protein: CASSQGPLLAGVSYEQYF

CDR3 length: 13
V gene: TRBV5-4
J gene: TRBJ1-2
clone size: NA
CDR3 protein: CASSSSGVYGYTF

CDR3 length: 14
V gene: TRBV4-3
J gene: TRBJ1-6
clone size: NA
CDR3 protein: CASWPGTGDSPLHF